A single sample gave rise to the 21 T cell receptor beta chains below, sequenced in a study of cytotoxic CD8 clonotypes in ibrutinib-treated CLL. Produced via immunoSEQ multiplex PCR; TCRdb's table is partial and in-frame only. The repertoire holds 150,000 or so clones, with 70% to 80% as singletons. Sequenced here: PBMCs, sampled after 12 months of ibrutinib treatment. These receptors all come from a human donor with chronic lymphocytic leukemia.

In this sample, this clone turned up once. Here the CDR3 reads CASSWSSGSSYNEQFF. The CDR3 bases are TGTGCCAGCAGCTGGTCTAGCGGGAGTTCCTACAATGAGCAGTTCTTC. The chain has TRBV7-6 and TRBJ2-1; 10 bases agree with TRBD2. The CDR3 totals 16 residues. Germline V gene sequence: CDR1 SGHVS, CDR2 FNYEAQ. Unmatched junction bases numbered 4, after V lost 4 bases and J lost 1 base.

The rearrangement joins TRBV28 to TRBJ2-7, with TRBD2 matching over 9 bases. The germline gives CDR1 MDHEN, CDR2 SYDVKM. The J segment lost 6 bases and the V segment lost 1 base, leaving 10 bases of the junction unmatched. There are 16 residues in the CDR3. The CDR3 DNA is TGTGCCAGCAGTTTATATGCGGGAGGGCCTTTAGGCGAGCAGTACTTC. Translated: CASSLYAGGPLGEQYF.

This rearrangement joins TRBV7-9 to TRBJ2-1; the D is unclear. The CDR3 sequence is 14 residues long. Trimming stripped 6 bases from V and 4 bases from J, with 13 bases between. Looked up from germline, CDR1 is SEHNR and CDR2 is FQNEAQ (reference sequence). The chain's CDR3 is CASSLISEYNEQFF. CDR3 nucleotides: TGTGCCAGCAGTCTCATCTCGGAATACAATGAGCAGTTCTTC. Looking up the rest from reference TRBV7-9 and TRBJ2-1 gives the full variable domain: DTGVSQNPRHKITKRGQNVTFRCDPISEHNRLYWYRQTLGQGPEFLTYFQNEAQLEKSRLLSDRFSAERPKGSFSTLEIQRTEQGDSAMYLCASSLISEYNEQFFGPGTRLTVL.

The chain joins TRBV21-1 to TRBJ1-4. TRBV21-1 is designated a pseudogene. The CDR3 length is 16 residues. CDR3 residues: CASSKEGKRLDEKLFF. The DNA for the CDR3 is TGTGCCAGCAGCAAAGAAGGGAAGCGTCTTGATGAAAAACTGTTTTTT.

This chain uses TRBV6-4 with TRBJ2-6; 9 positions agree with TRBD1. Trimming cost V 2 bases and J 0 bases; bases outside gene matches: 5. From germline, CDR1 is MRHNA and CDR2 SNTAGT. The CDR3 contains 18 residues. As DNA, the CDR3 is TGTGCCAGCAGTGACAGTGAGACAGGGGGCTCTGGGGCCAACGTCCTGACTTTC. This encodes CASSDSETGGSGANVLTF.

This clone was seen a handful of times. J is TRBJ2-7 and V is TRBV7-8; no firm D call. Trimming left V 0 bases short and J 4 bases short, with 16 bases between. Germline-derived CDR1 and CDR2 are SGHVS and FQNEAQ. The CDR3 is made up of 16 amino acids. CDR3 sequence (DNA): TGTGCCAGCAGCTTAGCGGTTGGTGCCCTGAAGTACGAGCAGTACTTC. Its protein product is CASSLAVGALKYEQYF.

V usage is TRBV6-4 and J usage is TRBJ2-5; TRBD2 is a possible D gene (6 bases). Germline V gene sequence: CDR1 MRHNA, CDR2 SNTAGT. V lost 2 bases and J 7 bases, leaving 20 bases between the germline ends. CDR3 length equals 16 residues. DNA for the CDR3: TGTGCCAGCAGTGACCTCCGGGGGTCCCTATTTAGGACCCAGTACTTC. This encodes CASSDLRGSLFRTQYF.

V and J are TRBV6-5 and TRBJ2-3, with D perhaps matching TRBD1 (6 bases). The CDR3 is 14 amino acids. V dropped 7 bases and J dropped 0 bases, with 11 bases sitting between them. Germline CDR1 MNHEY, CDR2 SVGAGI. The CDR3 region has the DNA TGTGCCAGCACCATGGACAGCAGCACAGATACGCAGTATTTT. Translated, it gives CASTMDSSTDTQYF.

This chain's CDR3 is CASSVLPYNEQFF. CDR3 coding DNA: TGTGCCAGCAGCGTCCTCCCCTACAATGAGCAGTTCTTC. The chain carries TRBV9 and TRBJ2-1; no reliable D call. This CDR3 has 13 residues. Germline CDR1 SGDLS, CDR2 YYNGEE. The V and J ends lost 2 bases and 2 bases respectively, with 5 bases between them.

The rearrangement joins TRBV5-8 to TRBJ2-3; 7 positions match TRBD1. V trimming: 1 base; J trimming: 1 base; junction bases outside the gene matches: 3. The CDR3 extends over 15 amino acids. CDR1 and CDR2 (germline): SGHTS, YDEGEE. This CDR3 reads CASSLSGQGTDTQYF. For the CDR3, the DNA is TGTGCCAGCAGCTTGTCCGGACAGGGCACAGATACGCAGTATTTT.

J is TRBJ2-7 and V is TRBV5-4; D not certain. The CDR3 consists of 12 residues. CDR1 is SGHNT and CDR2 is YYREEE in the germline V gene (reference sequence). The ends were cut back, 4 bases at V and 4 bases at J, with 9 bases in the middle. The CDR3 nucleotides are TGTGCCAGCAGCCTGGAGCGATACGAGCAGTACTTC. Its translation: CASSLERYEQYF.

This clone was seen a few times. The V gene is TRBV21-1, the J gene TRBJ2-7; TRBD2 is the table's D call, not checked against the DNA. TRBV21-1 corresponds to a pseudogene. The CDR3 is 14 residues long. CDR3 sequence (DNA): TGTGCCAGCAGCGCCGGACTAGGGACCTACGAGCAGTACTTC. It yields the protein CASSAGLGTYEQYF.

J is TRBJ2-7 and V is TRBV6-5; possible D gene TRBD1, 6 bases. Germline CDR1 MNHEY, CDR2 SVGAGI. The CDR3 is 14 residues long. V was shortened by 5 bases and J by 2 bases, with 13 bases between the two germline ends. DNA of the CDR3: TGTGCCAGCAGTCTCGGACAGCCGGCCTACGAGCAGTACTTC. It yields the protein CASSLGQPAYEQYF.

The chain joins TRBV5-6 to TRBJ2-2; tentative D call: TRBD1 (5 bases). The CDR3 is 16 amino acids. The germline V gene has CDR1 SGHDT and CDR2 YYEEEE. V dropped 0 bases and J dropped 6 bases, with 15 bases sitting between them. CDR3 nucleotides: TGTGCCAGCAGCTTGGTAAGGGGATCTAAGGCCGGGGAGCTGTTTTTT. As protein: CASSLVRGSKAGELFF.

The chain joins TRBV9 to TRBJ2-2; TRBD2 matches 9 bases. V trimming: 0 bases; J trimming: 4 bases; junction bases outside the gene matches: 4. The germline gives CDR1 SGDLS, CDR2 YYNGEE. This CDR3 has 16 amino acids. The CDR3 reads CASSVGLAGFTGELFF. Written as DNA, the CDR3 is TGTGCCAGCAGCGTAGGGCTAGCGGGATTCACCGGGGAGCTGTTTTTT. The entire variable domain, with the rest obtained from reference TRBV9 and TRBJ2-2, is as follows: DSGVTQTPKHLITATGQRVTLRCSPRSGDLSVYWYQQSLDQGLQFLIQYYNGEERAKGNILERFSAQQFPDLHSELNLSSLELGDSALYFCASSVGLAGFTGELFFGEGSRLTVL.

The rearrangement links TRBV7-6 to TRBJ1-3; the D is unclear. The CDR3 runs 14 residues. Germline CDR1 and CDR2: SGHVS and FNYEAQ. Trimming removed 1 base from V and 2 bases from J, with 6 bases in between. CDR3 protein: CASSLGPPGNTIYF. The CDR3 coding sequence is TGTGCCAGCAGCTTAGGTCCTCCTGGAAACACCATATATTTT.

This chain connects TRBV27 to TRBJ2-7; D is unresolved. This CDR3 comprises 13 residues. CDR1 is MNHEY and CDR2 is SMNVEV in the germline V gene (reference sequence). With 4 bases removed from V and 2 bases from J, the gap between germline ends came to 9 bases. The CDR3 is CASSYGETYEQYF. Written as DNA, the CDR3 is TGTGCCAGCAGTTATGGGGAAACCTACGAGCAGTACTTC.

The rearrangement links TRBV19 to TRBJ2-3; 8 bases are shared with TRBD1. CDR1 is LNHDA and CDR2 is SQIVND in the germline V gene (reference sequence). The CDR3 runs 15 residues. V dropped 4 bases and J dropped 6; count of bases not matched to a gene: 9. CDR3 bases: TGTGCCAGTAGTACTGGGACAGGCCGAAGGGATACGCAGTATTTT. Amino acid sequence: CASSTGTGRRDTQYF.

The chain joins TRBV28 to TRBJ2-1; 14 positions agree with TRBD2. CDR1 is MDHEN, CDR2 SYDVKM, per germline. CDR3 length: 17 amino acids. With V trimmed by 0 bases and J by 3 bases, 1 base remained unmatched. CDR3 loop: CASSLWTSGRDYNEQFF. In DNA form, the CDR3 reads TGTGCCAGCAGTTTATGGACTAGCGGGAGGGACTACAATGAGCAGTTCTTC.

This chain links TRBV9 with TRBJ2-5, with TRBD2 matching over 9 bases. J lost 1 base, V lost 4 bases, and 5 bases had no gene match. The germline gives CDR1 SGDLS, CDR2 YYNGEE. This CDR3 spans 15 amino acids. As DNA, the CDR3 is TGTGCCAGCAGCCCAGGGACTAGCATCCAAGAGACCCAGTACTTC. It specifies CASSPGTSIQETQYF. The full variable domain, its missing parts supplied by reference TRBV9 and TRBJ2-5, is DSGVTQTPKHLITATGQRVTLRCSPRSGDLSVYWYQQSLDQGLQFLIQYYNGEERAKGNILERFSAQQFPDLHSELNLSSLELGDSALYFCASSPGTSIQETQYFGPGTRLLVL.

The chain couples TRBV28 to TRBJ2-3, with D perhaps matching TRBD2 (6 bases). Germline-derived CDR1 and CDR2 are MDHEN and SYDVKM. Trimming removed 3 bases from V and 1 base from J, with 11 bases in between. This CDR3 comprises 15 residues. The DNA for the CDR3 is TGTGCCAGCAGTTTTTTCGGGGGAGGCACAGATACGCAGTATTTT. Translating it yields CASSFFGGGTDTQYF.